One and the same sample provided the 4 T cell receptor beta chains below, sequenced in a study of control samples from healthy donors and cancer patients. Clones were read by immunoSEQ multiplex PCR, and TCRdb kept only the in-frame ones, dropping some. In the table there are about 96,000 clones, roughly 93% of which are singletons. Sequenced sample: blood. All receptors derive from a young man in good health.

The V and J genes are TRBV6-5 and TRBJ1-1, with TRBD1 as a possible D gene (6 bases). Per germline, CDR1 MNHEY and CDR2 SVGAGI. Between the trimmed V and J ends, which lost 7 bases and 5 bases, there was a span of 11 bases. CDR3 size: 12 residues. The CDR3: CASTEQGTEAFF. CDR3 coding DNA: TGTGCCAGCACCGAACAGGGTACTGAAGCTTTCTTT.

The chain recombines TRBV10-3 with TRBJ1-2, with D uncertain. The CDR3 length is 16 residues. Germline CDR1 reads ENHRY; CDR2 reads SYGVKD. V gave up 4 bases and J gave up 2 bases, with 17 bases separating them. The CDR3 protein is CAISVTKRWENYGYTF. The CDR3 bases are TGTGCCATCAGTGTGACCAAGAGGTGGGAGAACTATGGCTACACCTTC.

V is TRBV28 and J is TRBJ1-3; the D gene is possibly TRBD1 (5 bases). CDR3 length: 14 residues. Germline V lookup: CDR1 MDHEN, CDR2 SYDVKM. V was pared by 3 bases and J by 2 bases, with 8 bases between. The CDR3 region has the DNA TGTGCCAGCAGTTTCGGGGGGACTGGAAACACCATATATTTT. Translating gives CASSFGGTGNTIYF.

This clone was detected only once. The chain combines TRBV15 with TRBJ2-3; 10 bases line up with TRBD2. There are 19 residues in the CDR3. The ends lost 1 base at V and 4 bases at J; junction bases unmatched: 14. CDR1 and CDR2 from the germline V gene are LNHNV and YYDKDF (reference sequence). The CDR3 coding sequence is TGTGCCACCAGCAGAGCCGCTAGCGGGAGTCCCACCGTGGCAGATACGCAGTATTTT. Translation: CATSRAASGSPTVADTQYF. Looking up the rest from reference TRBV15 and TRBJ2-3 gives the full variable domain: DAMVIQNPRYQVTQFGKPVTLSCSQTLNHNVMYWYQQKSSQAPKLLFHYYDKDFNNEADTPDNFQSRRPNTSFCFLDIRSPGLGDTAMYLCATSRAASGSPTVADTQYFGPGTRLTVL.